This TCR beta chain was profiled in a study of metastatic and nonmetastatic thyroid tumors. The J segment lost 5 bases and the V segment lost 3 bases, leaving 5 bases of the junction unmatched. Germline V lookup: CDR1 MNHEY, CDR2 SVGAGI. The CDR3 consists of 15 residues. Before thyroid surgery, none of the patients had received any treatment. Using MiXCR, TCRdb re-called clones from the PCR reads. Seen here are 20,000 to 25,000 clones, roughly 14% observed once, and the top ten hold about 14%. In its sample, this clone was seen many times. The TCR was taken from a female donor with papillary thyroid cancer or a benign thyroid nodule (not recorded which). Some clones in this sample may be carry-over from other donors' samples. Sequencing input: tumor tissue. The rearrangement joins TRBV6-5 to TRBJ2-1; the match to TRBD2 covers 9 bases. The CDR3 loop reads CASSYQLAGHNEQFF. For the CDR3, the DNA is TGTGCCAGCAGTTATCAGCTAGCGGGACACAATGAGCAGTTCTTC.